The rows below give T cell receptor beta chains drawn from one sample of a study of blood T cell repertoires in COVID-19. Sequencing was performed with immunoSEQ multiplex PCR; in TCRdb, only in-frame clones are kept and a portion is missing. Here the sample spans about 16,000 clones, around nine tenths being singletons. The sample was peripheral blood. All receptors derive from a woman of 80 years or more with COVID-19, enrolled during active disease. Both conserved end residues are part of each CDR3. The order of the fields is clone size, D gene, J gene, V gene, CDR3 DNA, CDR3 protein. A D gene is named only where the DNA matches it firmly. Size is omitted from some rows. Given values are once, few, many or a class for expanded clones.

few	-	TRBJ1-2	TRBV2	TGTGCCAGCAGTGTCACCGAGGGCTATGGCTACACCTTC	CASSVTEGYGYTF
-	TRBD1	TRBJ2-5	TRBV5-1	TGCGCCAGCAGCTTGGGGGACAGGGGATGGGAGACCCAGTACTTC	CASSLGDRGWETQYF
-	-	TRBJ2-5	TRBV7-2	TGTGCCAGCAGCTTAGCGGTCGCGGAGACCCAGTACTTC	CASSLAVAETQYF
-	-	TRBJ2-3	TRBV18	TGTGCCAGCTCACCCCCACGGGGCAGGGGCTCTTTAGTAGATACGCAGTATTTT	CASSPPRGRGSLVDTQYF
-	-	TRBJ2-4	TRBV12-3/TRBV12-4	TGTGCCAGCACCCTAGCAAACATTCAGTACTTC	CASTLANIQYF
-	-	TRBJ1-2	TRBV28	TGTGCCAGCAGTTCAGGTGCGGGACGATCTTCTAACTATGGCTACACCTTC	CASSSGAGRSSNYGYTF
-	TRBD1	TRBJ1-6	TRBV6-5	TGTGCCAGCAGCCGCAGGGGGATCAATTCACCCCTCCACTTT	CASSRRGINSPLHF
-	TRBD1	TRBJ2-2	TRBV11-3	TGTGCCAGCAGTCGGGCCGGGACAGCGAACACCGGGGAGCTGTTTTTT	CASSRAGTANTGELFF
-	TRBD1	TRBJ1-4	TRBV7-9	TGTGCCAGCAGCCCTCAAGGACAGGGTCCCGAAAAACTGTTTTTT	CASSPQGQGPEKLFF
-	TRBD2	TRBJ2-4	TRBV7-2	TGTGCCAGCAGTCTAGCGGAACTAGCCAAAAACATTCAGTACTTC	CASSLAELAKNIQYF
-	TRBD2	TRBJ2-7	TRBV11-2	TGTGCCAGCAGCTTAGTAGGAAGGCTAGCGGGGGGGAACGAGCAGTACTTC	CASSLVGRLAGGNEQYF
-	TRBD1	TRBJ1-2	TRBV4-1	TGCGCCAGCAGCCACCCCATCCGGACAGGTTTTAATGGCTACACCTTC	CASSHPIRTGFNGYTF
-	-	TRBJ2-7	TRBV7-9	TGTGCCAGCAGCTTATCCTCTAACTCCTACGAGCAGTACTTC	CASSLSSNSYEQYF
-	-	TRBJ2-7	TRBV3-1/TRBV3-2	TGTGCCAGCAGCCAAGTATCCTACGAGCAGTACTTC	CASSQVSYEQYF
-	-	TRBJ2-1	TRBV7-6	TGTGCCAGCAGCTTAGCCGGACTGCTTAATTACAATGAGCAGTTCTTC	CASSLAGLLNYNEQFF
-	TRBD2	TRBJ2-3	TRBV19	TGTGCCAGTAGTATAGGGGAGGGGACCACAGATACGCAGTATTTT	CASSIGEGTTDTQYF
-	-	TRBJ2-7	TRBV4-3	TGCGCCAGCAGCCAAGAGGTCAGGGGCTCCTACGAGCAGTACTTC	CASSQEVRGSYEQYF
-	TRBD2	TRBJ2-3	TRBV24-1	TGTGCCACCAGTGACCCGAGCGGGGTGGGAGATACGCAGTATTTT	CATSDPSGVGDTQYF
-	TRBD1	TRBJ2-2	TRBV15	TGTGCCACCAGCAGAGGAAGACAGGGAAACGGGGAGCTGTTTTTT	CATSRGRQGNGELFF
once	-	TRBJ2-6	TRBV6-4	TGTGCCAGCAGTCAGGGGAGTGGGGCCAACGTCCTGACTTTC	CASSQGSGANVLTF
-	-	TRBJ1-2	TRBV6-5	TGTGCCAGCAGTTACACTGAGAGTATAGCTAACTATGGCTACACCTTC	CASSYTESIANYGYTF
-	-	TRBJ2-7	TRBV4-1	TGCGCCAGCAGCCAAGATCCCGGCCCAAGGAGGAGGCAGTACTTC	CASSQDPGPRRRQYF
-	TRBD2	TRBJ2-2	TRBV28	TGTGCCAGCCGCATAACCGGGAGGACTAACACCGGGGAGCTGTTTTTT	CASRITGRTNTGELFF
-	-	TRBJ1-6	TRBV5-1	TGCGCCAGCAGCAACGGGGCGGGACCGCCTAGAGATAGCTCCTATAATTCACCCCTCCACTTT	CASSNGAGPPRDSSYNSPLHF
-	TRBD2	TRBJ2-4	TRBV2	TGTGCCAGCAGTGGTGGGACTAGCGGCGGGGTCTCGGCCAAAAACATTCAGTACTTC	CASSGGTSGGVSAKNIQYF
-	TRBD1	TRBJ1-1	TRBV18	TGTGCCAGCTCACCTGTTCTCCCCGGGACAGGGGGAACTGAAGCTTTCTTT	CASSPVLPGTGGTEAFF
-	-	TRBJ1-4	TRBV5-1	TGCGCCAGCAAAGGGGGGGATAATGAAAAACTGTTTTTT	CASKGGDNEKLFF
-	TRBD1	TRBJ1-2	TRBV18	TGTGCCAGCTCACCAGGGGGTCGACAGGGGGCACAGAATGGCTACACCTTC	CASSPGGRQGAQNGYTF
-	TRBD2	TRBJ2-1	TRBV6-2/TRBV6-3	TGTGCCAGCAGCCCTATAGCGGGAAGATGGAATGAGCAGTTCTTC	CASSPIAGRWNEQFF
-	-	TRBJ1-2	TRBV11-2	TGTGCCAGCACCATGAGTTTTGAGCGAGGCTATGGCTACACCTTC	CASTMSFERGYGYTF
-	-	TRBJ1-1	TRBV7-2	TGTGCCAGCAGCTTAACTCCCCGTTCGAACACTGAAGCTTTCTTT	CASSLTPRSNTEAFF
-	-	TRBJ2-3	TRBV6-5	TGTGCCAGCAGCTTACAGGGATCTAGCACAGATACGCAGTATTTT	CASSLQGSSTDTQYF
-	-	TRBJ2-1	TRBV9	TGTGCCAGCAGCCCCCCCCTCGGGTCACGACGGGGTTCTTACAATGAGCAGTTCTTC	CASSPPLGSRRGSYNEQFF
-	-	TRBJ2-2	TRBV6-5	TGTGCCAGCGAACAGGCCGGGGAGCTGTTTTTT	CASEQAGELFF
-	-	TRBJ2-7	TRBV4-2	TGTGCCAGCAGCCAAGAGGAACTAGCTCGCGAGCAGTACTTC	CASSQEELAREQYF
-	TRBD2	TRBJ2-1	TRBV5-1	TGCGCCAGCAGCTTGGAACCGGGAGGAGGGAATGAGCAGTTCTTC	CASSLEPGGGNEQFF
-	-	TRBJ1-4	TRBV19	TGTGCCAGTCGACAGGCAGGTACAACTAATGAAAAACTGTTTTTT	CASRQAGTTNEKLFF
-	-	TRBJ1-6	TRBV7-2	TGTGCCAGCAACACCGGGGTTTGGGGTTCACCCCTCCACTTT	CASNTGVWGSPLHF
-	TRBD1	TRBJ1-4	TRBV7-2	TGTGCCAGCAGCCAAATGACAGGGGGACCTAATGAAAAACTGTTTTTT	CASSQMTGGPNEKLFF
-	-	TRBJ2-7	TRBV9	TGTGCCAGCAGCCCCGGACTCACCTTGGGGGAGCAGTACTTC	CASSPGLTLGEQYF
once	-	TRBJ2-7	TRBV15	TGTGCCACCAGCAGAGACGCTCCGGAGCGCCCGCGCGAGCAGTACTTC	CATSRDAPERPREQYF
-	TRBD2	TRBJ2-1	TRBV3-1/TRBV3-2	TGTGCCAGCAGCCAAGCCCCTAGCGGGATCTATGAGCAGTTCTTC	CASSQAPSGIYEQFF
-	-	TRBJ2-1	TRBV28	TGTGCCACCAGGACGAGCGGGTCAATCAATGAGCAGTTCTTC	CATRTSGSINEQFF
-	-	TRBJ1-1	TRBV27	TGTGCCAGCAGTCGCTTAGCGGTCCATATGAACACTGAAGCTTTCTTT	CASSRLAVHMNTEAFF
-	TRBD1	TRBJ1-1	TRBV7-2	TGTGCCAGCAGCTTACTCTTGACAGGGGACACTGAAGCTTTCTTT	CASSLLLTGDTEAFF
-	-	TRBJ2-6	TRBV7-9	TGTGCCAGCCAGGACACGACGTTCTCTGGGGCCAACGTCCTGACTTTC	CASQDTTFSGANVLTF
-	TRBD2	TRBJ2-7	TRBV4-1	TGCGCCAGCAGCCAAGGCCGGCTAGCGGTCGACTCCTACGAGCAGTACTTC	CASSQGRLAVDSYEQYF
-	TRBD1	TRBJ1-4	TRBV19	TGTGCCAGTAGTATAGATCTCAACAGGGGGAATGAAAAACTGTTTTTT	CASSIDLNRGNEKLFF
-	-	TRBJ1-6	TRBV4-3	TGCGCCAGCAGCTTCACCCGGGGGGGCAATTCACCCCTCCACTTT	CASSFTRGGNSPLHF
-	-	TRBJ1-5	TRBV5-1	TGCGCCAGCAGCTTATCGCAGGGCTCGAGCAATCAGCCCCAGCATTTT	CASSLSQGSSNQPQHF
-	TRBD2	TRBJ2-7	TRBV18	TGTGCCAGCTCACTCTCAAGCGGGGGGCCAACCTACGAGCAGTACTTC	CASSLSSGGPTYEQYF
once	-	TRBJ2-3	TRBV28	TGTGCCAGCAGGGCTAGCACAGATACGCAGTATTTT	CASRASTDTQYF
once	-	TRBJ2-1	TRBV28	TGTGCCAGCAGTTTACTCGGAGGGAATGAGCAGTTCTTC	CASSLLGGNEQFF
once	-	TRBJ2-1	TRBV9	TGTGCCAGCAGCGTAGCTCCGGGACTCACCGACAATGAGCAGTTCTTC	CASSVAPGLTDNEQFF